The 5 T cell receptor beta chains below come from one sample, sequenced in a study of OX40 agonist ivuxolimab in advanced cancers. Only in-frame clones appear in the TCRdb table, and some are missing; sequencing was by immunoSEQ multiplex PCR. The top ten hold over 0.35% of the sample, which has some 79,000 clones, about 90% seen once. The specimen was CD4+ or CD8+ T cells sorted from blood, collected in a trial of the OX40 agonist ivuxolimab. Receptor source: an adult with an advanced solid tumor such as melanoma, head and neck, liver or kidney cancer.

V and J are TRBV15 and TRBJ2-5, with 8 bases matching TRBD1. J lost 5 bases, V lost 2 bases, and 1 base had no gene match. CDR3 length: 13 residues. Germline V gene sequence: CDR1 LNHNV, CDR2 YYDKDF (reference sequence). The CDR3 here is CATSRNRGETQYF. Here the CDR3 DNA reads TGTGCCACCAGCAGAAACAGGGGGGAGACCCAGTACTTC.

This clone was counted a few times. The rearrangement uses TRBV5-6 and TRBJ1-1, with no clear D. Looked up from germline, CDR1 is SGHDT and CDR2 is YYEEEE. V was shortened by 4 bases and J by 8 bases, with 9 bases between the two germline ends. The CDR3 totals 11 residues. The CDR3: CASSLQKEAFF. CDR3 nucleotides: TGTGCCAGCAGCCTACAGAAGGAAGCTTTCTTT.

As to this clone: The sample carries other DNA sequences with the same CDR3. CDR3 in amino acids: CASSPPTDSYEQYF. In nucleotides, the CDR3 is TGTGCCAGCTCACCCCCGACGGACTCCTACGAGCAGTACTTC. The chain combines TRBV18 with TRBJ2-7, with D unresolved. Germline values: CDR1 KGHSH, CDR2 LQKENI. This CDR3 has 14 residues. Trimming pared 3 bases from V and 0 bases from J, leaving 9 bases between. The whole variable domain, filled in from reference TRBV18 and TRBJ2-7, reads NAGVMQNPRHLVRRRGQEARLRCSPMKGHSHVYWYRQLPEEGLKFMVYLQKENIIDESGMPKERFSAEFPKEGPSILRIQQVVRGDSAAYFCASSPPTDSYEQYFGPGTRLTVT.

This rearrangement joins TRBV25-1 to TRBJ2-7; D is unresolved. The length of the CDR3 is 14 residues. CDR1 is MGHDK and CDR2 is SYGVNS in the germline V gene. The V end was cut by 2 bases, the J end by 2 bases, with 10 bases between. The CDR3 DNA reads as TGTGCCAGCAGTGAAGAGGAAGCCCCCTACGAGCAGTACTTC. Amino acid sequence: CASSEEEAPYEQYF.

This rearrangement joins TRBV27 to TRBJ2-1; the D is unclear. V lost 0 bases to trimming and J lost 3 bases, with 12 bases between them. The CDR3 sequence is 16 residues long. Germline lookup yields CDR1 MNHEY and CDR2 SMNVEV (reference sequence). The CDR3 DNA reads TGTGCCAGCAGTTTATCCGCCTTGGTAGACTACAATGAGCAGTTCTTC. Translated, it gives CASSLSALVDYNEQFF.